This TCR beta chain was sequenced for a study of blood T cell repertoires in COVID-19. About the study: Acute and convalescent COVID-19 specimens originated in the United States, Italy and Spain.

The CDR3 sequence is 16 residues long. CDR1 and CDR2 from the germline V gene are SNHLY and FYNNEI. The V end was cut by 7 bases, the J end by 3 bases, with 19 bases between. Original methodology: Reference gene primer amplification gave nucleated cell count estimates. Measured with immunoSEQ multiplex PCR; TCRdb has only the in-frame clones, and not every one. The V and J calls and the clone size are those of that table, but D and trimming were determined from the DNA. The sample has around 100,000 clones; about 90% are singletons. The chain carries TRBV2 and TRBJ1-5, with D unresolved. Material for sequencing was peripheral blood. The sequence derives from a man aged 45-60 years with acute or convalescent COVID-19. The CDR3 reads CASTPGRHQPNQPQHF. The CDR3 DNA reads TGTGCCAGCACCCCCGGTAGACACCAACCCAATCAGCCCCAGCATTTT.